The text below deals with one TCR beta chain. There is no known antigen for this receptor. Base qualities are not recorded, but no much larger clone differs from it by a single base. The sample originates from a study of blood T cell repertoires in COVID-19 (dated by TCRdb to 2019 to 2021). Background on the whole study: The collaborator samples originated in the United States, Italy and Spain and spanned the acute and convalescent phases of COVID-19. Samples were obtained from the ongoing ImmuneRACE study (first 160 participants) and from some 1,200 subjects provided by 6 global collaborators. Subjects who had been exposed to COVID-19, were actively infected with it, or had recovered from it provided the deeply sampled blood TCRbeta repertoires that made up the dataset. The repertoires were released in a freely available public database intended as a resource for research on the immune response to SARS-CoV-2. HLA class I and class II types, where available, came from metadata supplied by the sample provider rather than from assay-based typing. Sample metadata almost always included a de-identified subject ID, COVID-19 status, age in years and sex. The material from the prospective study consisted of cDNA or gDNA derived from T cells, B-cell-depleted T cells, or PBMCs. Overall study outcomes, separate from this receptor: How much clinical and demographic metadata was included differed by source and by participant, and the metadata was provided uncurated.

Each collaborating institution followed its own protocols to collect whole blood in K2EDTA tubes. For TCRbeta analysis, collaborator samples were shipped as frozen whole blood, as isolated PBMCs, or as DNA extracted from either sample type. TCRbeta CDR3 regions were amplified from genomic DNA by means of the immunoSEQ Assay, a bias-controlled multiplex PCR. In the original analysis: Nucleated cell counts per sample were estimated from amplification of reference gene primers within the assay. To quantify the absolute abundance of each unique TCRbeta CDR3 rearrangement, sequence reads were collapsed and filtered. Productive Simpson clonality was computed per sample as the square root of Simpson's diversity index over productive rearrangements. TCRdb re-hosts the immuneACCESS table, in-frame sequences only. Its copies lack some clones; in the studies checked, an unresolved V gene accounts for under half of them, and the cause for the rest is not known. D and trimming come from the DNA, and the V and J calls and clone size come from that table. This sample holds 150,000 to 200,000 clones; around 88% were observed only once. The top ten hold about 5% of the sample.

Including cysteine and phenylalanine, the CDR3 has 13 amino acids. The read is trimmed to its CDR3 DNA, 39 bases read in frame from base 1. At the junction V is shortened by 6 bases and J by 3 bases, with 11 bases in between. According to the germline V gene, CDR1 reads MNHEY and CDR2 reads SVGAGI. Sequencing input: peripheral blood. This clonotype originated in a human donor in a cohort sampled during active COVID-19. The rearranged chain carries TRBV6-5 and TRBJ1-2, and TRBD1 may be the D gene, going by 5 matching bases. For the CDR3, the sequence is CASRRQLDYGYTF. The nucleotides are TGTGCCAGCAGGAGACAGTTAGACTATGGCTACACCTTC.